Sequencing of this TCR beta chain was carried out in a study of CD8+ T cells in alopecia areata. For the study at large: People stayed on tofacitinib for 6 to 18 months, then stopped the drug for 6 months. Overall study findings and caveats: Significant decreases in scalp clonality and expanded CD8+ clones followed tofacitinib treatment.

As concerns this clone: What it recognizes is unknown.

The V end lost 0 bases, the J end lost 7 bases, and 3 bases lay between the germline ends. Germline CDR1 reads DFQATT; CDR2 reads SNEGSKA (reference sequence). The CDR3 is made up of 10 amino acids. It was cDNA, reverse transcribed from extracted RNA, that served as the sequencing template. This table comes from immunoSEQ multiplex PCR, and its TCRdb copy is limited to in-frame clones, with some not included. The table shows 120,000 or so clones, with roughly 63% occurring only once. Treatment noted: oral pan-JAK inhibitor, 5-10 mg twice daily. Peripheral blood and lesional scalp punch biopsies came from alopecia areata patients.

This clonotype was sampled from a human donor with alopecia areata. The chain employs TRBV20-1 and TRBJ1-1; D remains ambiguous. The input for sequencing was CD8+ T cells sorted from blood, taken at week 4, from a patient treated with tofacitinib. The CDR3 here is CSAREGEAFF. As DNA, the CDR3 is TGCAGTGCTAGAGAAGGTGAAGCTTTCTTT.